This TCR beta chain was identified in a study of shared T cell receptors in the human thymus. The CDR3 is 14 residues long. Germline-derived CDR1 and CDR2 are SGHKS and YYEKEE (reference sequence). V shed 4 bases and J shed 7 bases, with 16 bases lying between them. Repertoires were generated with immunoSEQ multiplex PCR, while TCRdb's copy carries only in-frame clones and drops some. Of roughly 660,000 clones listed, more than 75% are singletons. In its sample, this clone was seen once. This same sample was also part of a study on human thymus T cells.

The sequence was obtained from a boy in the first two years of life with a congenital heart defect. Source material: thymocytes. V and J are TRBV5-5 and TRBJ2-3; tentative D call: TRBD2 (6 bases). CDR3 sequence reads: CASSPGDSPYTQYF. The CDR3 coding sequence is TGTGCCAGCAGCCCGGGGGACTCCCCCTATACGCAGTATTTT.